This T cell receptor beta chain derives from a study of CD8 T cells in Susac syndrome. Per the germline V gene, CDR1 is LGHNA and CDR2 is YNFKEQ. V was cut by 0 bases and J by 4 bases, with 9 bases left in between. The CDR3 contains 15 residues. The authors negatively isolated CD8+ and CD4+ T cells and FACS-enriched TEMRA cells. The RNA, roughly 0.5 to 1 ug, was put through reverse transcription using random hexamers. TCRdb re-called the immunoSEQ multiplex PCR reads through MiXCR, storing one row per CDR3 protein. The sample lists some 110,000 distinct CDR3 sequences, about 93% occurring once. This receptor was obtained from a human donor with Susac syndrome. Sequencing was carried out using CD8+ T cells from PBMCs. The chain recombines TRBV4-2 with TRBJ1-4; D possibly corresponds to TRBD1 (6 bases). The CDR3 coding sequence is TGTGCCAGCAGCCAAGATGCAGGGGATAATGAAAAACTGTTTTTT. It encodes CASSQDAGDNEKLFF.